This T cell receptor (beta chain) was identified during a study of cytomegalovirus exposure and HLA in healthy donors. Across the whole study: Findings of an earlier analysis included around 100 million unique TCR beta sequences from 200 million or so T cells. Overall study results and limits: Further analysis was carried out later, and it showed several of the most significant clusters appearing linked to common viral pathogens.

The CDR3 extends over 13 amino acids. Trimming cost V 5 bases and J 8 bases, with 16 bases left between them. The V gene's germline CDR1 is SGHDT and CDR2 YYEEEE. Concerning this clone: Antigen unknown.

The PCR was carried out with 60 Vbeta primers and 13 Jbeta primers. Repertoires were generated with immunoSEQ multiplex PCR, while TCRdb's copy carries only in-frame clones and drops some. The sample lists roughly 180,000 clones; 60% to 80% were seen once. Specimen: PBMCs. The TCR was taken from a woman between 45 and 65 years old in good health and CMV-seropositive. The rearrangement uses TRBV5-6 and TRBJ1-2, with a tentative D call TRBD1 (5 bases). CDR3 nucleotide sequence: TGTGCCAGCAGGCCCGCGGGGGTCGGGGGCTACACCTTC. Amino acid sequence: CASRPAGVGGYTF.